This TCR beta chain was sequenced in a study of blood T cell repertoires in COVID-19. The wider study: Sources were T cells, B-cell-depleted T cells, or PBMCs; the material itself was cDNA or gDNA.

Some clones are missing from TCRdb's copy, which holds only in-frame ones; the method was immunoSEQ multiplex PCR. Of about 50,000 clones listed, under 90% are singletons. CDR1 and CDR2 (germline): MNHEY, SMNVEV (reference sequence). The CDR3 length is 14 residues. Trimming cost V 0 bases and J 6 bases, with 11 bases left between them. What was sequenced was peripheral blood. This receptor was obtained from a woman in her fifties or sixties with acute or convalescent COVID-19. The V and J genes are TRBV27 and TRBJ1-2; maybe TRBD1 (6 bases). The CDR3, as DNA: TGTGCCAGCAGTTTATCCCGGACAGTCAATGGCTACACCTTC. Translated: CASSLSRTVNGYTF.